The 21 T cell receptor beta chains below come from one sample, sequenced in a study of tumor-infiltrating lymphocytes in primary liver carcinoma. Co-extracting RNA and DNA was done with roughly 17-32 mg of unsorted bulk tissue as input. TCR beta cDNA came from approximately 0.55 ug total RNA, primed with a constant-region primer. Employing slightly modified ARM-PCR, three nested multiplex PCR rounds were run, and these gave rise to the TCR beta libraries. A C-beta reverse primer was combined with TRBV1-TRBV30 forward primers in the first two PCR rounds, and each round had approximately 9 cycles. TCRdb re-called the multiplex PCR reads through MiXCR, storing one row per CDR3 protein. The table shows about 120,000 distinct CDR3 sequences, with around two thirds occurring only once. Sequencing was done on a sample of liver tumor tissue from sampling region 1. Subset specified: tumor region T1, superior pole. These receptors were obtained from a woman between 55 and 75 years old with primary liver carcinoma and hepatitis B virus infection.

On this clonotype: Just one base apart from a much larger clone, this may be a read error. The chain recombines TRBV4-2 with TRBJ2-3, with D uncertain. From germline, CDR1 is LGHNA and CDR2 YNFKEQ. This CDR3 is 12 amino acids long. CDR3: CASSQFEDMQYF. The CDR3 coding sequence is TGTGCCAGCAGCCAATTTGAAGATATGCAGTATTTT.

This clonotype has ten or more counts. As DNA, the CDR3 is TGTGCCAGCAGTTCCCAAGGATTCTTGGCGGATCAGCCCCAGCATTTT. Its protein is CASSSQGFLADQPQHF. The chain uses TRBV12-3 or TRBV12-4 and TRBJ1-5; no firm D call. There are 16 residues in the CDR3. Trimming cost V 4 bases and J 5 bases, with 18 bases left between them.

Notes on this clonotype: A much larger clone differs from this one at a single base, so this may be a read error. The J gene is TRBJ2-3, the V gene TRBV4-2; maybe TRBD2 (5 bases). CDR1 LGHNA and CDR2 YNFKEQ come from the germline V gene. The CDR3 contains 16 residues. The CDR3 region is CASSHGISGLTDMQYF. CDR3 DNA: TGTGCCAGCAGCCACGGGATAAGTGGACTCACAGATATGCAGTATTTT.

Comment on this clonotype: A read error may explain this, as a much larger clone is one base away. The chain couples TRBV29-1 to TRBJ2-3, with D possibly TRBD1 on 5 matching bases. The CDR3 runs to 14 residues. Germline V gene sequence: CDR1 SQVTM, CDR2 ANQGSEA. The V end lost 8 bases, the J end lost 0 bases, and 15 bases lay between the germline ends. The CDR3 nucleotides read TGCAGCATTGTTGTAGGGGTCAGCACAGATACGCAGTATTTT. Translation: CSIVVGVSTDTQYF.

This clonotype was seen many times. The chain has TRBV7-9 and TRBJ1-1; possibly TRBD1 for D (6 bases). With 3 bases removed from V and 2 bases from J, the gap between germline ends came to 10 bases. There are 14 residues in the CDR3. Germline V gene data show CDR1 as SEHNR and CDR2 as FQNEAQ (reference sequence). Written as DNA, the CDR3 is TGTGCCAGCAGCTTCCAACAGGGAAACACTGAAGCTTTCTTT. This codes for CASSFQQGNTEAFF.

The V and J genes are TRBV15 and TRBJ1-2; D call uncertain. The CDR3 sequence is 17 residues long. The ends were cut back, 0 bases at V and 0 bases at J, with 14 bases in the middle. Germline CDR1 is LNHNV and CDR2 is YYDKDF (reference sequence). The CDR3 bases are TGTGCCACCAGCAGAGATCCCAATAACCCTTCTAACTATGGCTACACCTTC. It is translated as CATSRDPNNPSNYGYTF.

V and J are TRBV11-2 and TRBJ1-1; 12 bases line up with TRBD1. The CDR3 is 15 amino acids. Germline assignment: CDR1 SGHAT and CDR2 FQNNGV. J gave up 3 bases and V 8 bases, and 7 bases lay outside the gene matches. In DNA, the CDR3 is TGTGCCAGCGGGGGGACAGGGGGCGAGGACACTGAAGCTTTCTTT. It translates to CASGGTGGEDTEAFF.

The chain joins TRBV11-2 to TRBJ1-1; possible D gene TRBD1, 5 bases. The CDR3 runs 13 residues. The germline gives CDR1 SGHAT, CDR2 FQNNGV. CDR3 loop: CVSSTQGNTEAFF. CDR3 in DNA: TGTGTCAGTAGCACCCAGGGGAACACTGAAGCTTTCTTT.

As concerns this clonotype: A read error may explain this, as a much larger clone is one base away. This chain joins TRBV10-3 and TRBJ2-5; unclear D gene. The CDR3 has 13 residues. CDR1 and CDR2 (germline): ENHRY, SYGVKD. The V end was cut by 4 bases, the J end by 4 bases, with 10 bases between. The chain's CDR3 is CAISAGPLETQYF. As DNA, the CDR3 is TGTGCCATCAGTGCAGGACCCCTAGAGACCCAGTACTTC.

The sample holds many counts of this clonotype. The gene calls are TRBV14 and TRBJ2-7; a possible D gene is TRBD1 (5 bases). Trimming stripped 0 bases from V and 0 bases from J, with 9 bases between. The germline gives CDR1 SGHDN, CDR2 FVKESK. The CDR3 has 15 amino acids. As DNA, the CDR3 is TGTGCCAGCAGCCAAGACAGGGCCCGCTCCTACGAGCAGTACTTC. This sequence encodes CASSQDRARSYEQYF.

CDR3 amino acids: CASSSPGGNHEQYF. CDR3 DNA sequence: TGTGCCAGCAGTTCACCGGGAGGAAACCACGAGCAGTACTTC. This chain joins TRBV6-6 and TRBJ2-7; TRBD2 agrees at 7 bases. The CDR3 contains 14 residues. Germline V lookup: CDR1 MNHNY, CDR2 SVGAGI (reference sequence). The trim removed 4 bases at V and 5 bases at J, leaving 8 bases unmatched.

In regard to this clonotype: Possible read error: a much larger clone is one base away. This chain uses TRBV7-8 with TRBJ2-2; either TRBD1 or TRBD2 may supply D (6 bases each). The CDR3 totals 18 residues. V was clipped by 5 bases and J by 1 base, with 20 bases between them. Per germline, CDR1 SGHVS and CDR2 FQNEAQ. CDR3 nucleotides: TGTGCCAGCAGCGTACTCAGTACGGGGGACATGAACACCGGGGAGCTGTTTTTT. It translates to CASSVLSTGDMNTGELFF.

This clonotype was seen just once. This chain uses TRBV5-8 with TRBJ2-1; D is possibly TRBD2 (6 bases). The germline V gene has CDR1 SGHTS and CDR2 YDEGEE. V lost 0 bases to trimming and J lost 9 bases, with 16 bases between them. The CDR3 totals 15 residues. CDR3 sequence (DNA): TGTGCCAGCAGCTTGGAGGGACTCCTTAAGGGTGAGCAGTTCTTC. This sequence encodes CASSLEGLLKGEQFF.

As to this clonotype: One end of the junction varies from germline; a read error may be responsible. The J gene is TRBJ2-3, the V gene TRBV28, with 7 bases fitting TRBD2. Germline-derived CDR1 and CDR2 are MDHEN and SYDVKM. The CDR3 is made up of 14 amino acids. CDR3 in DNA: TGTTCCAGCAAGGTATTGGGAGGGGTGGATACGCAGTATTTT. Its protein product is CSSKVLGGVDTQYF.

This clonotype was seen a few times. The chain has TRBV30 and TRBJ2-1, with TRBD2 matching over 9 bases. Germline loops: CDR1 GTSNPN, CDR2 SVGIG (reference sequence). V gave up 2 bases and J gave up 6 bases; unmatched junction bases: 20. The CDR3 is made up of 19 amino acids. CDR3 region: CAWSRANWGSGRDSNEQFF. In DNA form, the CDR3 reads TGTGCCTGGAGTCGAGCCAACTGGGGTAGCGGGAGAGATTCCAATGAGCAGTTCTTC.

Worth noting for this clonotype: A read error is possible here, since a much larger clone lies one base away. This rearrangement joins TRBV29-1 to TRBJ2-1; 8 nucleotides line up with TRBD2. In germline, CDR1 is SQVTM, CDR2 ANQGSEA. The CDR3 runs to 13 residues. CDR3 in DNA: TGCAACGTTGCAGCGGGAGTGGTAGGTGAGCAGTTCTTC. It translates to CNVAAGVVGEQFF.

This clonotype occurred many times. This chain uses TRBV6-1 with TRBJ2-7, with TRBD1 identical over 7 bases. After removal of 7 bases from V and 1 base from J, the junction contained 7 bases not matched to a gene. CDR1 is MNHNS and CDR2 is SASEGT in the germline V gene. The CDR3 loop spans 14 amino acids. In DNA, the CDR3 is TGTGCCAGCACTCTACAGGGGAGATCCTACGAGCAGTACTTC. Amino acid sequence: CASTLQGRSYEQYF.

With respect to this clonotype: Given the absence of the conserved phenylalanine or tryptophan at the CDR3 end, a read error is likely. The chain employs TRBV11-2 and TRBJ2-3; the match to TRBD2 covers 8 bases. The CDR3 covers 15 residues. The V gene end was trimmed by 5 bases and the J gene end by 1 base; junction bases not matched to a gene: 5. Germline CDR1 SGHAT, CDR2 FQNNGV. CDR3 bases: TGTGCCAGCAGCCCCCGGCGGGAGGGCACAGATACGCAGTATTCT. Translated: CASSPRREGTDTQYS.

The sample holds a few counts of this clonotype. The rearrangement links TRBV28 to TRBJ1-6, with D maybe TRBD1 (6 bases). Trimming removed 8 bases from V and 7 bases from J, with 12 bases in between. Germline V CDR1 and CDR2: MDHEN, SYDVKM. The CDR3 is 13 residues long. The chain's CDR3 is CASGGGPNSPLHF. CDR3 in DNA: TGTGCCAGCGGGGGGGGGCCAAATTCACCCCTCCACTTT. Looking up the rest from reference TRBV28 and TRBJ1-6 gives the full variable domain: DVKVTQSSRYLVKRTGEKVFLECVQDMDHENMFWYRQDPGLGLRLIYFSYDVKMKEKGDIPEGYSVSREKKERFSLILESASTNQTSMYLCASGGGPNSPLHFGNGTRLTVT.

This chain joins TRBV5-1 and TRBJ2-5, with TRBD2 as a possible D gene (5 bases). Germline assignment: CDR1 SGHRS and CDR2 YFSETQ. The CDR3 consists of 13 residues. Trimming pared 0 bases from V and 13 bases from J, leaving 16 bases between. CDR3 in DNA: TGCGCCAGCAGCTTGGGGACTCAAGAGATCCGGTACTTC. This sequence encodes CASSLGTQEIRYF. The full variable domain, completed using reference TRBV5-1 and TRBJ2-5, is KAGVTQTPRYLIKTRGQQVTLSCSPISGHRSVSWYQQTPGQGLQFLFEYFSETQRNKGNFPGRFSGRQFSNSRSEMNVSTLELGDSALYLCASSLGTQEIRYFGPGTRLLVL.

As DNA, the CDR3 is TGTGCCAGCAGGAAACAGGGGAGCTTGTACGAGCAGTACTTC. Translated: CASRKQGSLYEQYF. V gene TRBV5-6 combines with J gene TRBJ2-7; 7 bases line up with TRBD1. This CDR3 has 14 residues. Germline CDR1 reads SGHDT; CDR2 reads YYEEEE. The V segment lost 5 bases and the J segment 4 bases; nucleotides outside the gene matches: 9.